This paragraph reports one T cell receptor beta chain. The antigen is undetermined. CDR1 and CDR2 from the germline V gene are MNHEY and SVGAGI. This CDR3 has 15 residues. V was cut by 0 bases and J by 4 bases, with 9 bases left in between. This sample is drawn from a study of T cells in Graves' hyperthyroidism and ophthalmopathy. Study in general: Peripheral blood samples were taken at initial diagnosis, prior to any treatment.

Amplification of TCR beta CDR3 regions was performed using RNA transcripts as template. Primed by the HTBI set, a first-round RT-PCR was run on the TCR CDR3. TCRdb reprocessed the multiplex PCR reads with MiXCR, giving one entry per CDR3 protein. The sample records around 600,000 distinct CDR3 sequences, less than 20% being singletons. Findings and limits, study-wide: A 13 V-J signature model discriminated ophthalmopathy versus stable hyperthyroidism. Most expanded thyroid clonotypes above 0.001 also appeared in blood.

The specimen sequenced was blood. The rearrangement links TRBV6-5 to TRBJ1-4; D remains unclear. This clonotype originated in a woman in her twenties or thirties with Graves' hyperthyroidism. The CDR3 is CASSYSSGYNEKLFF. DNA for the CDR3: TGTGCCAGCAGTTACTCTTCCGGCTATAATGAAAAACTGTTTTTT.